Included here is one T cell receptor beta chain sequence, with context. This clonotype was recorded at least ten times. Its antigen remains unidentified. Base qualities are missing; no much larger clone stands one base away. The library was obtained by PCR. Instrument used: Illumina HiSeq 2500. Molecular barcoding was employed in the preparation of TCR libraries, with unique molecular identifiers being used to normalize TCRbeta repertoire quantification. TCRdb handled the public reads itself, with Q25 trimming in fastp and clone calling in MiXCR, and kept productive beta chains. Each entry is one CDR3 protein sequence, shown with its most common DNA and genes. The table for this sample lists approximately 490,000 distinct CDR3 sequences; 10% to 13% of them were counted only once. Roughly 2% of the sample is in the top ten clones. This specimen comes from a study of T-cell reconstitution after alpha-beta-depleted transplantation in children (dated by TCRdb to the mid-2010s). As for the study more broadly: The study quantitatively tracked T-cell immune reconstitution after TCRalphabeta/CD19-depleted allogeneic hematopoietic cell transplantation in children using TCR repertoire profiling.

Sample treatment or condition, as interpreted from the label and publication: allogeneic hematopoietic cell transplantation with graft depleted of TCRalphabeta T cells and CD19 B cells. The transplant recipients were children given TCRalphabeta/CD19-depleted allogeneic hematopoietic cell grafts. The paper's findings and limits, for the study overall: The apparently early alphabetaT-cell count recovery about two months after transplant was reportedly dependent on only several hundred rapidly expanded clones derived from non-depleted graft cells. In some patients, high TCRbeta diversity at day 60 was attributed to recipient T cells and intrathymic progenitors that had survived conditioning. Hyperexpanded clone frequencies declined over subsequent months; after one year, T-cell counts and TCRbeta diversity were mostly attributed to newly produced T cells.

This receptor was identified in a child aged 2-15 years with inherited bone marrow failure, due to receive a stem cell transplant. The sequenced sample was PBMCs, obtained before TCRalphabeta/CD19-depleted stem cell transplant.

DNA sequence: TGTGCCAGCAGCAAGATCTACGAGCAGTACTTC. Its product reads: CASSKIYEQYF. This sequence uses TRBV28 and TRBJ2-7, with no reliable assignment of the D segment. The junction shows trimming of 6 bases on V and 3 bases on J, plus 6 bases between the germline ends. CDR1 and CDR2, per the germline V gene, are MDHEN and SYDVKM. The CDR3 covers 11 residues, taking in both the cysteine and the phenylalanine. The CDR3 DNA has 33 bases and is translated from base 1. With all but the CDR3 taken from the reference TRBV28 and TRBJ2-7 genes, the full variable domain is: DVKVTQSSRYLVKRTGEKVFLECVQDMDHENMFWYRQDPGLGLRLIYFSYDVKMKEKGDIPEGYSVSREKKERFSLILESASTNQTSMYLCASSKIYEQYFGPGTRLTVT.